The text below deals with one T cell receptor (beta chain). Antigen specificity is unknown. Sample-barcoded 5' priming and a J-beta primer mix drove a second PCR of 7 to 11 cycles. Every cDNA molecule bore a tag from a template-switch adaptor containing 12 random nucleotides. TCRdb called the 5' RACE reads again in MiXCR, with one record for every CDR3 protein. The table includes some 1.5 million distinct CDR3 sequences, about 30% detected once. Donors were systemically healthy Caucasian individuals from Russia aged about 6 to 100 years. Each donor's blood draw was ten milliliters of peripheral blood. The sample originates from a study of blood T cells in healthy people across ages. Whole-study results and caveats: PBMC samples, being unsorted, prevented any conclusive comparison of naive and antigen-experienced cells.

This TCR was sampled from a woman between 25 and 40 years old in good health. Sequencing used blood.

This chain's CDR3 is CASSFTSGTSTDTQYF. In nucleotides, the CDR3 is TGTGCCAGCAGCTTTACTAGCGGGACTAGCACAGATACGCAGTATTTT. This chain connects TRBV7-2 to TRBJ2-3, with TRBD2 matching 10 bases. Per germline, CDR1 SGHTA and CDR2 FQGNSA. CDR3 length: 16 amino acids. Trimming at V came to 3 bases and at J to 0 bases, leaving 3 bases not matched to a gene.